This T cell receptor beta chain was captured by sequencing in a study of control samples from healthy donors and cancer patients (dated by TCRdb to between 2020 and 2021). Library preparation used the immunoSEQ multiplex PCR assay. TCRdb holds this immuneACCESS table with in-frame rearrangements only. Some clones are missing; in checked studies, unresolved V genes explain under half, and the rest has no known cause. The sample table contains over 150,000 clones; only one count was recorded for 94% of them. The top ten clonotypes cover around 6.2% of the sample. V is clipped by 3 bases and J by 10 bases, and the sequence between their germline boundaries is 18 bases long. CDR1 and CDR2, looked up from the germline V gene, are MDHEN and SYDVKM. The CDR3 contains 14 residues, cysteine and phenylalanine counted. The kept DNA is CDR3 alone, 42 bases in frame from the first base. With regard to this clone: Its antigen target is currently unknown. The record has no base qualities; no much larger clone is one base away.

Sequencing was done on a sample of blood. The chain joins TRBV28 to TRBJ1-1; a tentative D match to TRBD1 spans 5 bases. This TCR was recovered from a man in his forties in good health. The DNA is TGTGCCAGCAGTTTGGGACTGCGTCCCTGGGGAGCTTTCTTT. Translation gives CASSLGLRPWGAFF.